Presented here are 29 T cell receptor beta chains from one specimen sequenced in a study of CD8+CD57+ T cells in acquired aplastic anemia. Genomic DNA was employed as the template in profiling TCR beta VDJ and CDR3. Each CDR3 protein gets one entry after TCRdb re-called the reads with MiXCR. Of around 68,000 distinct CDR3 sequences in the sample, roughly half are singletons; the top ten hold around 8%. Sequencing used sorted CD4+, CD8+, or CD8+CD57+ T cells (not recorded which) from PBMCs. The receptor source for this set is a human donor in good health, serving as a control.

The V call is TRBV6-1, the J call TRBJ1-6, with TRBD1 as a possible D gene (5 bases). Germline CDR1 and CDR2: MNHNS and SASEGT. V lost 6 bases, J lost 7 bases, and 13 bases lay in between. The CDR3 contains 14 residues. The DNA of the CDR3 is TGTGCCAGCAGCGCAGGGACGGCGAATTCACCCCTCCACTTT. Protein product: CASSAGTANSPLHF.

V and J are TRBV7-6 and TRBJ2-1; D remains unclear. This CDR3 is built from 14 residues. Germline lookup yields CDR1 SGHVS and CDR2 FNYEAQ. The V and J ends lost 0 bases and 4 bases respectively, with 7 bases between them. The CDR3 spells CASSLAQSYNEQFF. The DNA for the CDR3 is TGTGCCAGCAGCTTAGCTCAGTCGTACAATGAGCAGTTCTTC. The complete variable domain, with remaining parts taken from reference TRBV7-6 and TRBJ2-1, reads GAGVSQSPRYKVTKRGQDVALRCDPISGHVSLYWYRQALGQGPEFLTYFNYEAQQDKSGLPNDRFSAERPEGSISTLTIQRTEQRDSAMYRCASSLAQSYNEQFFGPGTRLTVL.

The V and J genes are TRBV7-9 and TRBJ2-7; D possibly corresponds to TRBD2 (5 bases). V gave up 6 bases and J gave up 4 bases, with 13 bases separating them. There are 13 residues in the CDR3. The germline gives CDR1 SEHNR, CDR2 FQNEAQ (reference sequence). CDR3 loop: CASSLLGGYEQYF. Here the CDR3 DNA reads TGTGCCAGCAGTTTACTTGGCGGGTACGAGCAGTACTTC.

A word on this clonotype: Relative to the germline gene, one junction end is altered; a read error may explain this. The V and J genes are TRBV2 and TRBJ2-1, with 8 nucleotides matching TRBD2. Germline V gives CDR1 SNHLY, CDR2 FYNNEI. The CDR3 is 15 residues long. CDR3 DNA sequence: TGTGCCACCAGTGGTTCCGGGACTAGACGCCGTGAGCAGTTCTTC. Translating gives CATSGSGTRRREQFF.

The chain has TRBV19 and TRBJ1-5, with a tentative D call TRBD1 (6 bases). The CDR3 consists of 15 residues. Germline CDR1 is LNHDA and CDR2 is SQIVND (reference sequence). V lost 7 bases and J 1 base, leaving 14 bases between the germline ends. The CDR3 is CASTPSDSSNQPQHF. The CDR3 DNA is TGTGCCAGTACCCCGTCGGACAGCAGCAATCAGCCCCAGCATTTT.

This clonotype was counted at least ten times. The rearrangement joins TRBV5-5 to TRBJ1-6; D is perhaps TRBD1 (5 bases). V gave up 4 bases and J gave up 7 bases, with 12 bases separating them. The germline V gene encodes CDR1 SGHKS and CDR2 YYEKEE (reference sequence). CDR3 length equals 14 residues. Here the CDR3 DNA reads TGTGCCAGCAGCAGTGGGGGGATCAATTCACCCCTCCACTTT. This encodes CASSSGGINSPLHF.

This clonotype was observed many times. The gene calls are TRBV5-1 and TRBJ2-3, with D possibly being TRBD1 or TRBD2 (6 bases each). This CDR3 comprises 16 residues. Per the germline V gene, CDR1 is SGHRS and CDR2 is YFSETQ. With 5 bases removed from V and 0 bases from J, the gap between germline ends came to 16 bases. The CDR3 spells CASSLGTGTSTDTQYF. The CDR3 coding sequence is TGCGCCAGCAGTCTGGGAACAGGGACTAGCACAGATACGCAGTATTTT.

In this sample, this clonotype turned up many times. The chain joins TRBV5-1 to TRBJ2-7, with 8 bases aligning to TRBD2. The length of the CDR3 is 17 residues. Germline assignment: CDR1 SGHRS and CDR2 YFSETQ. J gave up 0 bases and V 4 bases, and 12 bases lay outside the gene matches. The CDR3 region has the DNA TGCGCCAGCAGCCTCCGCGTGGCGGGAGGAAGCTCCTACGAGCAGTACTTC. Translation gives CASSLRVAGGSSYEQYF.

This clonotype was observed many times. V and J are TRBV12-3 or TRBV12-4 and TRBJ2-3, with D perhaps TRBD2 (5 bases). The CDR3 totals 18 residues. Trimming shortened V by 2 bases and J by 0 bases, and 18 bases separated the two germline ends. Here the CDR3 reads CASSLILGGRGSTDTQYF. CDR3 nucleotides: TGTGCCAGCAGTTTAATCCTAGGCGGAAGAGGGAGCACAGATACGCAGTATTTT.

By share, this clonotype ranks as medium-sized (0.01 to 0.1%). The chain employs TRBV24-1 and TRBJ2-1; D remains unclear. The CDR3 length is 16 residues. The V end lost 4 bases, the J end lost 0 bases, and 12 bases lay between the germline ends. Germline V gene data show CDR1 as KGHDR and CDR2 as SFDVKD. CDR3 DNA sequence: TGTGCCACCAGTGACTCCGACCCGAGCTCCTACAATGAGCAGTTCTTC. This gives the protein CATSDSDPSSYNEQFF.

V and J are TRBV2 and TRBJ2-3; 9 positions agree with TRBD2. Germline V lookup: CDR1 SNHLY, CDR2 FYNNEI. V dropped 6 bases and J dropped 1; count of bases not matched to a gene: 5. The CDR3 runs 15 residues. In DNA form, the CDR3 reads TGTGCCAGCAGCTGGGCTAGCGGGGGCACAGATACGCAGTATTTT. This codes for CASSWASGGTDTQYF. Together with reference TRBV2 and TRBJ2-3, the CDR3 gives the full variable domain: EPEVTQTPSHQVTQMGQEVILRCVPISNHLYFYWYRQILGQKVEFLVSFYNNEISEKSEIFDDQFSVERPDGSNFTLKIRSTKLEDSAMYFCASSWASGGTDTQYFGPGTRLTVL.

The V and J genes are TRBV5-5 and TRBJ2-5; D tentatively fits TRBD1 or TRBD2 (5 bases each). Germline V gene data show CDR1 as SGHKS and CDR2 as YYEKEE (reference sequence). V was pared by 1 base and J by 4 bases, with 14 bases between. The CDR3 contains 15 residues. The CDR3 DNA follows: TGTGCCAGCAGCTTGCTGAAGGGGAGAGGAGAGACCCAGTACTTC. It yields the protein CASSLLKGRGETQYF. Complete variable domain (other parts from reference TRBV5-5 and TRBJ2-5): DAGVTQSPTHLIKTRGQQVTLRCSPISGHKSVSWYQQVLGQGPQFIFQYYEKEERGRGNFPDRFSARQFPNYSSELNVNALLLGDSALYLCASSLLKGRGETQYFGPGTRLLVL.

The chain carries TRBV4-1 and TRBJ2-7; the D gene could be TRBD1 or TRBD2 (5 bases each). V lost 5 bases and J 5 bases, leaving 13 bases between the germline ends. The germline V gene has CDR1 MGHRA and CDR2 YSYEKL. The CDR3 covers 13 residues. CDR3 nucleotides: TGCGCCAGCAGCTATAGTTTGGGGGACGAGCAGTACGTC. The encoded protein is CASSYSLGDEQYV.

The gene calls are TRBV9 and TRBJ1-2; D perhaps matches TRBD1 (6 bases). Trimming left V 3 bases short and J 2 bases short, with 11 bases between. Germline V CDR1 and CDR2: SGDLS, YYNGEE. The length of the CDR3 is 14 residues. The DNA for the CDR3 is TGTGCCAGCAGCGGAACAGGGAAAAACTATGGCTACACCTTC. It encodes CASSGTGKNYGYTF.

The table lists this clonotype with many counts. This rearrangement joins TRBV5-1 to TRBJ2-5; TRBD2 might be the D (6 bases). The germline V gene encodes CDR1 SGHRS and CDR2 YFSETQ. V was pared by 2 bases and J by 4 bases, with 12 bases between. This CDR3 is 14 amino acids long. In DNA, the CDR3 is TGCGCCAGCAGCTTTACGGACGGGAGAGAGACCCAGTACTTC. Translated: CASSFTDGRETQYF.

The V call is TRBV10-3, the J call TRBJ2-7; D remains unclear. Germline assignment: CDR1 ENHRY and CDR2 SYGVKD. Trimming cost V 2 bases and J 2 bases, with 10 bases left between them. This CDR3 contains 14 residues. CDR3 residues: CAISEGTYPYEQYF. CDR3 bases: TGTGCCATCAGTGAGGGCACTTACCCCTACGAGCAGTACTTC.

This clonotype appeared many times. The chain employs TRBV12-5 and TRBJ1-2; possibly TRBD1 for D (6 bases). V lost 1 base, J lost 3 bases, and 24 bases lay in between. Germline CDR1 and CDR2: LGHNT and FRNRAP. This CDR3 region has 19 residues. The CDR3 region has the DNA TGTGCTAGTGGTTTGGAACGGCTTAGACTTCAGGGGAGGGACTATGGCTACACCTTC. Amino acids: CASGLERLRLQGRDYGYTF.

This rearrangement joins TRBV25-1 to TRBJ1-6; 8 bases map to TRBD1. The ends lost 1 base at V and 9 bases at J; junction bases unmatched: 8. CDR3 length equals 16 residues. CDR1 and CDR2 (germline): MGHDK, SYGVNS. The CDR3 sequence: CASSELGTGGGSPLHF. CDR3 in DNA: TGTGCCAGCAGTGAATTAGGGACAGGAGGTGGTTCACCCCTCCACTTT.

The V and J genes are TRBV11-1 and TRBJ2-1, with 9 bases aligning to TRBD1. The CDR3 totals 14 residues. Germline CDR1 reads SGHAT; CDR2 reads FQDESV (reference sequence). Trimming at V came to 5 bases and at J to 5 bases, leaving 4 bases not matched to a gene. This chain's CDR3 is CASSHRDRDNEQFF. In DNA form, the CDR3 reads TGTGCCAGCAGCCACCGGGACAGGGACAATGAGCAGTTCTTC.

This clonotype has ten or more counts. The J gene is TRBJ2-1, the V gene TRBV11-2; 9 bases agree with TRBD2. The CDR3 runs to 13 residues. After removal of 6 bases from V and 4 bases from J, the junction contained 1 base not matched to a gene. Germline V CDR1 and CDR2: SGHAT, FQNNGV. CDR3 coding DNA: TGTGCCAGCAGGCGGGGGGGTTACAATGAGCAGTTCTTC. As protein: CASRRGGYNEQFF.

This clonotype was recorded many times. The rearrangement links TRBV4-1 to TRBJ1-1; D might be TRBD1 (5 bases). The germline CDR1 and CDR2 sequences are MGHRA and YSYEKL. There are 13 residues in the CDR3. Trimming stripped 0 bases from V and 3 bases from J, with 5 bases between. CDR3 amino acids: CASSQDRDTEAFF. CDR3 nucleotides: TGCGCCAGCAGCCAAGACAGGGACACTGAAGCTTTCTTT.

The V and J genes are TRBV20-1 and TRBJ2-7, with D perhaps TRBD2 (5 bases). The CDR3 has 16 residues. Per the germline V gene, CDR1 is DFQATT and CDR2 is SNEGSKA (reference sequence). The V and J ends lost 0 bases and 0 bases respectively, with 15 bases between them. This chain's CDR3 is CSARDAQLASSYEQYF. The CDR3, as DNA: TGCAGTGCTAGAGATGCCCAGCTAGCTAGCTCCTACGAGCAGTACTTC.

This clonotype was counted many times. The chain has TRBV6-5 and TRBJ2-5; D perhaps matches TRBD1 (6 bases). The CDR3 spans 15 residues. Germline V lookup: CDR1 MNHEY, CDR2 SVGAGI. Trimming removed 5 bases at V and 5 bases at J, with 18 bases between. The CDR3 protein is CASSSTTGMEETQYF. CDR3 bases: TGTGCCAGCAGTAGCACCACAGGGATGGAGGAGACCCAGTACTTC.

The CDR3 bases are TGTGCCAGCCAAGGGGACAGGTCTTCAGGCTACACCTTC. It encodes CASQGDRSSGYTF. The chain couples TRBV10-3 to TRBJ1-2, with 8 bases identical to TRBD1. The ends lost 10 bases at V and 8 bases at J; junction bases unmatched: 12. Germline values: CDR1 ENHRY, CDR2 SYGVKD. CDR3 length: 13 residues.

The chain employs TRBV10-3 and TRBJ1-6, with D tentatively TRBD1 (5 bases). From germline, CDR1 is ENHRY and CDR2 SYGVKD. Trimming removed 3 bases at V and 6 bases at J, with 9 bases between. The CDR3 runs 14 residues. CDR3 DNA sequence: TGTGCCATCAGTGACAGGGAGGGTAATTCACCCCTCCACTTT. This translates into CAISDREGNSPLHF.

Many counts were recorded for this clonotype. The rearrangement joins TRBV7-2 to TRBJ2-7; a weak D match, TRBD2 (6 bases). Trimming removed 5 bases from V and 3 bases from J, with 17 bases in between. From germline, CDR1 is SGHTA and CDR2 FQGNSA. The CDR3 is made up of 15 amino acids. This chain's CDR3 is CASSPGDGGSYEQYF. The DNA of the CDR3 is TGTGCCAGCAGCCCAGGCGACGGGGGAAGCTACGAGCAGTACTTC.

This clonotype has a handful of counts. This chain uses TRBV29-1 with TRBJ1-1; 12 positions agree with TRBD1. The CDR3 contains 15 residues. V shed 6 bases and J 1 base; nucleotides not matched to a gene: 6. Germline V gene data show CDR1 as SQVTM and CDR2 as ANQGSEA. The CDR3 region has the DNA TGCAGCGTGAGGGGGACAGGGGGCTCGAACACTGAAGCTTTCTTT. Its protein product is CSVRGTGGSNTEAFF. Full variable domain (rest looked up from reference TRBV29-1 and TRBJ1-1): SAVISQKPSRDICQRGTSLTIQCQVDSQVTMMFWYRQQPGQSLTLIATANQGSEATYESGFVIDKFPISRPNLTFSTLTVSNMSPEDSSIYLCSVRGTGGSNTEAFFGQGTRLTVV.

The chain links TRBV9 to TRBJ2-7, with D hard to call. Per the germline V gene, CDR1 is SGDLS and CDR2 is YYNGEE. CDR3 length: 16 residues. V was cut by 0 bases and J by 2 bases, with 15 bases left in between. The CDR3, as DNA: TGTGCCAGCAGCGTAGCTGGCACCTCAGGTACCTACGAGCAGTACTTC. This encodes CASSVAGTSGTYEQYF.

This clonotype rates as medium-sized. The rearrangement uses TRBV2 and TRBJ1-2; D uncertain. CDR1 and CDR2 (germline): SNHLY, FYNNEI. The CDR3 sequence is 12 residues long. V shed 7 bases and J shed 0 bases, with 6 bases lying between them. CDR3 sequence reads: CASKEANYGYTF. The DNA of the CDR3 is TGTGCCAGCAAAGAAGCTAACTATGGCTACACCTTC.